This T cell receptor beta chain was captured in a study of blood T cell repertoires in COVID-19. Original handling: For nucleated cells, counts were estimated from reference gene primer amplification. TCRdb keeps only in-frame clones here, not all; method: immunoSEQ multiplex PCR. That table is the source of V, J and clone size, and D and trimming were worked out from the DNA. The sample lists tens of thousands of clones; over 75% were seen once. The sequencing input was peripheral blood. This receptor was taken from a man in his 70s with acute or convalescent COVID-19.

DNA for the CDR3: TGTGCCAGCAGCCAAGGGACACAGGGACATGGCTACACCTTC. This sequence encodes CASSQGTQGHGYTF. The chain uses TRBV3-1 (or the pseudogene TRBV3-2) and TRBJ1-2, with D tentatively TRBD1 (6 bases). V was cut by 1 base and J by 6 bases, with 12 bases left in between. The CDR3 contains 14 residues. CDR1 is LGHDT, CDR2 YNNKEL, per germline (reference sequence).